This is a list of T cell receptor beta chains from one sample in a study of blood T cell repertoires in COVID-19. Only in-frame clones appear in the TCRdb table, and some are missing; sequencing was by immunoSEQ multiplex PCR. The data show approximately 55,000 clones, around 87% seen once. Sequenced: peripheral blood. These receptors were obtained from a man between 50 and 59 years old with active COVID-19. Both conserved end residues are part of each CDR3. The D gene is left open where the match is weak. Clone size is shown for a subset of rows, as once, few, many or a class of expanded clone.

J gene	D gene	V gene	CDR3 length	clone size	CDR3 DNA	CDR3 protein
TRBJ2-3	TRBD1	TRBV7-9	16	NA	TGTGCCAGCAGCCAGGGGGACAGGTTCGGCACAGATACGCAGTATTTT	CASSQGDRFGTDTQYF
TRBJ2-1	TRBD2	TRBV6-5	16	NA	TGTGCCAGCAGTTCTAGAGCGGGAGTTCACTACAATGAGCAGTTCTTC	CASSSRAGVHYNEQFF
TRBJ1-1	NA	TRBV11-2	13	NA	TGTGCCAGCAGCTTAGGGAGCGGGGGGAAAGCTTTCTTT	CASSLGSGGKAFF
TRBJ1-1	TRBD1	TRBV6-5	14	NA	TGTGCCAGCAGACAAGGACAGGGGTATACTGAAGCTTTCTTT	CASRQGQGYTEAFF
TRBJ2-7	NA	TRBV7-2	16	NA	TGTGCCAGCAGCTTAGCTATCGGACAGAGCTCCTACGAGCAGTACTTC	CASSLAIGQSSYEQYF
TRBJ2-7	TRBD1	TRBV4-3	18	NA	TGCGCCAGCAGCCAAGATATTACTACGGGACAGAGCCAATACGAGCAGTACTTC	CASSQDITTGQSQYEQYF
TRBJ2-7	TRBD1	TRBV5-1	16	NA	TGCGCCAGCAGCCTAATGGGACAGGCGCTAACCTACGAGCAGTACTTC	CASSLMGQALTYEQYF
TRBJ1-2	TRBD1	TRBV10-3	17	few	TGTGCCATCAGTGAGGCCGTAGGGACAGCTGAGGGCTATGGCTACACCTTC	CAISEAVGTAEGYGYTF
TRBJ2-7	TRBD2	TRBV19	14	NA	TGTGCCAGTAGTATTACGCCGGGAGGCCACGAGCAGTACTTC	CASSITPGGHEQYF
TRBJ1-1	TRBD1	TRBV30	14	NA	TGTGCCTGGAACCGACAGGGTTTGAACACTGAAGCTTTCTTT	CAWNRQGLNTEAFF
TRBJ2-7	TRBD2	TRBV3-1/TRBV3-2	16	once	TGTGCCAGCAGCCGGCGGCTAGCGGGGGGGCCCCGCGAGCAGTACTTC	CASSRRLAGGPREQYF
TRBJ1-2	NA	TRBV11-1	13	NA	TGTGCCAGCAGCCCCCGGGGGGCCTATGGCTACACCTTC	CASSPRGAYGYTF
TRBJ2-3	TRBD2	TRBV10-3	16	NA	TGTGCCATCAGTGATCCCGGACTAGCGGGAGGGGGTACGCAGTATTTT	CAISDPGLAGGGTQYF
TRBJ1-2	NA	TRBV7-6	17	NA	TGTGCCAGCAGCTTAAAAGGGGGGGGAACCCTCGCCTATGGCTACACCTTC	CASSLKGGGTLAYGYTF
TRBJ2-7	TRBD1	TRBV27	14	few	TGTGCCAGCAGCAGCTCGGGACAGCACTACGAGCAGTACTTC	CASSSSGQHYEQYF
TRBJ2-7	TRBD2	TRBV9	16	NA	TGTGCCAGCAGCGGAAGCCTAACGGGGGGTTCCTACGAGCAGTACTTC	CASSGSLTGGSYEQYF
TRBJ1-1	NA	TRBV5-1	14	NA	TGCGCCAGCAGACTCGGGGGTATGAACACTGAAGCTTTCTTT	CASRLGGMNTEAFF
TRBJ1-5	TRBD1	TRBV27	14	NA	TGTGCCAGCAGTCCAGGACAGGGCTATCAGCCCCAGCATTTT	CASSPGQGYQPQHF
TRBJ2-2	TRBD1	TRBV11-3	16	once	TGTGCCAGCAGCCACCGGGACAGGGGGTCTACCGGGGAGCTGTTTTTT	CASSHRDRGSTGELFF
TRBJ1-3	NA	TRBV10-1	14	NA	TGCGCCAGCAGTTCGGGGGGCTCTGGAAACACCATATATTTT	CASSSGGSGNTIYF
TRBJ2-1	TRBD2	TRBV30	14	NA	TGTGCCTGGAATAGAGCGGGGGGGGCAGGTGAGCAGTTCTTC	CAWNRAGGAGEQFF
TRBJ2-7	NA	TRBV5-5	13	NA	TGTGCCAGCAGCTTGGGCGGGATCGGCGAGCAGTACTTC	CASSLGGIGEQYF
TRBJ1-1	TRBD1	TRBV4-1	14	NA	TGCGCCAGCAGCCGAGAGACAGGGCGCACTGAAGCTTTCTTT	CASSRETGRTEAFF
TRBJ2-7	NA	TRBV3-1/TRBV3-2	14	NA	TGTGCCAGCGCCTCTCCCCCCGGCGGGAACGAGCAGTACTTC	CASASPPGGNEQYF
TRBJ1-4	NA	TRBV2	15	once	TGTGCCAGCAGAAACATCTTCAGTGGGGGGGAAAAACTGTTTTTT	CASRNIFSGGEKLFF
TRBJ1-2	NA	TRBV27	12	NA	TGTGCCAGCAGTCCTGGGGGGGCTGGCTACACCTTC	CASSPGGAGYTF
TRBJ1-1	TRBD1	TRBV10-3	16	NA	TGTGCCACCCGGGACAGGGGGAAGAAGGGGGACACTGAAGCTTTCTTT	CATRDRGKKGDTEAFF
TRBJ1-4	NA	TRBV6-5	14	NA	TGTGCCAGCAGTTACTTGAGAACTAATGAAAAACTGTTTTTT	CASSYLRTNEKLFF
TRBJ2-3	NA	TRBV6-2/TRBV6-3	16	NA	TGTGCCAGCAGTTACTCGGGGCGGGGTTCCTCAGATACGCAGTATTTT	CASSYSGRGSSDTQYF
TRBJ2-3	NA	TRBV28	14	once	TGTGCCAGCAGTACCTACGCTCGCACAGATACGCAGTATTTT	CASSTYARTDTQYF
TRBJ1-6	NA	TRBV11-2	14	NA	TGTGCCAGCAGCTTAGGTCGTTTGGCCGCACCCCTCCACTTT	CASSLGRLAAPLHF
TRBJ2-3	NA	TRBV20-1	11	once	TGCAGTGCTCCACTCACAGATACGCAGTATTTT	CSAPLTDTQYF
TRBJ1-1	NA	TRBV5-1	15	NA	TGCGCCAGCAGCTTTCAGGATCCCATGAACACTGAAGCTTTCTTT	CASSFQDPMNTEAFF
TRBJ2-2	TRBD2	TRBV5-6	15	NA	TGTGCCAGCAGCCAACTAGCGGGAGTTACCGGGGAGCTGTTTTTT	CASSQLAGVTGELFF
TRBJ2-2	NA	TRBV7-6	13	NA	TGTGCCAGCAGCTTAGAGGGGGCCGGGGAGCTGTTTTTT	CASSLEGAGELFF
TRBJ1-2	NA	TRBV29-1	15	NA	TGCAGCGTTGGCCCTGGTTTGGGGGGAGCGGATGGCTACACCTTC	CSVGPGLGGADGYTF
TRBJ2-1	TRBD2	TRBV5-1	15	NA	TGCGCCAGCAGCCCGGGACTAGATTTACCTTTGTTGGAGTTCTTC	CASSPGLDLPLLEFF
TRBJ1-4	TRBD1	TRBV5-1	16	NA	TGCGCCAGCAGCAGGGACAGGGCTACAACTAATGAAAAACTGTTTTTT	CASSRDRATTNEKLFF
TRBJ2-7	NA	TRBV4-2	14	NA	TGTGCCAGCAGCCAAGAGGTTGGCGGGGGCTGGCAGTACTTC	CASSQEVGGGWQYF
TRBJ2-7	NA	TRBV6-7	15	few	TGTGCCAGCAGACACCCCGACAGGGGAGGGTACGAGCAGTACTTC	CASRHPDRGGYEQYF
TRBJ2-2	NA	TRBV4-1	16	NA	TGCGCCAGCAGCCAGGGTAGGGGGTTAAGGACCGGGGAGCTGTTTTTT	CASSQGRGLRTGELFF
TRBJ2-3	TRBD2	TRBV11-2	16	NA	TGTGCCAGCAGCCCGCGGCCTAGCGGGGGGGCAGATACGCAGTATTTT	CASSPRPSGGADTQYF
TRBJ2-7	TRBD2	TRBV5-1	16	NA	TGCGCCAGCAGCTTGGGGCCGGGACTAGGCGCCTACGAGCAGTACTTC	CASSLGPGLGAYEQYF
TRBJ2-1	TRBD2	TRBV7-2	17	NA	TGTGCCAGCAGCTTAGCAAGGCTAGCGGGGGGGTACAATGAGCAGTTCTTC	CASSLARLAGGYNEQFF
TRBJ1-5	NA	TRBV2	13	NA	TGTGCCAGCAAGGCGGATAGCAATCAGCCCCAGCATTTT	CASKADSNQPQHF
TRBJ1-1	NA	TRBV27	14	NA	TGTGCCAGCAGTTTACCAGGTTTGGACACTGAAGCTTTCTTT	CASSLPGLDTEAFF
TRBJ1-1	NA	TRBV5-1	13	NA	TGCGCCAGCAGCTTGGTCCCGGGCACTGAAGCTTTCTTT	CASSLVPGTEAFF
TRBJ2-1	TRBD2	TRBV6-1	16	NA	TGTGCCAGCAGTGAAAAATGGCTAGCGGCGCCTGACGAGCAGTTCTTC	CASSEKWLAAPDEQFF
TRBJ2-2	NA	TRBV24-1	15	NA	TGTGCCACCAGTGAGGGGGCCGGGAGGCCCGGGGAGCTGTTTTTT	CATSEGAGRPGELFF
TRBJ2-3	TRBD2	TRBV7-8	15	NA	TGTGCCAGCAGCTTAATAGCTAGCGGGTCAGATACGCAGTATTTT	CASSLIASGSDTQYF
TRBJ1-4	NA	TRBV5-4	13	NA	TGTGCCAGCAGCTTGACAGAGAATGAAAAACTGTTTTTT	CASSLTENEKLFF
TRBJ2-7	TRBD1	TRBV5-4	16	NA	TGTGCCAGCAGCTTGCGGCCGACAGGGGGGTTATACGAGCAGTACTTC	CASSLRPTGGLYEQYF
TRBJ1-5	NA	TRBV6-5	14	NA	TGTGCCAGCAGTTACGGCGGGCTTAATCAGCCCCAGCATTTT	CASSYGGLNQPQHF